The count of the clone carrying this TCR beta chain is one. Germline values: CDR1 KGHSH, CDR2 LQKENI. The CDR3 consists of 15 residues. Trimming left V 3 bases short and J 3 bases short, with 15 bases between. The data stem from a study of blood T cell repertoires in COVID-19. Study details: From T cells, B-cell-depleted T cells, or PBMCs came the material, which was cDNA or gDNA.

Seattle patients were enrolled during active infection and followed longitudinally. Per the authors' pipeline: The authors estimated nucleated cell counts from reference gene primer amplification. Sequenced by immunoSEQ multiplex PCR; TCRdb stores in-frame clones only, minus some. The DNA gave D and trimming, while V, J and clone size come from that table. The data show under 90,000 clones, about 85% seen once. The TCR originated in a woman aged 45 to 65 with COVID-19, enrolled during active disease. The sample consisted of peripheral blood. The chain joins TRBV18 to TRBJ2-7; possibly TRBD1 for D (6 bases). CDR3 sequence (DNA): TGTGCCAGCTCACCGATAAGACAGGAGGTCTACGAGCAGTACTTC. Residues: CASSPIRQEVYEQYF.